The present T cell receptor beta chain was sequenced within a study of blood T cell repertoires in COVID-19. Germline V CDR1 and CDR2: MDHEN, SYDVKM. Trimming pared 3 bases from V and 5 bases from J, leaving 22 bases between. CDR3 length equals 17 residues. Produced via immunoSEQ multiplex PCR; TCRdb's table is partial and in-frame only. The sample has 95,000 to 150,000 clones, just under 80% seen once. The clonotype comes from a man in his 60s with active or convalescent COVID-19. The gene calls are TRBV28 and TRBJ2-5; D possibly corresponds to TRBD1 (7 bases). Sequencing was performed on peripheral blood. CDR3 in amino acids: CASSLFAGQTNWETQYF. The CDR3 nucleotides read TGTGCCAGCAGTTTGTTCGCGGGACAGACAAACTGGGAGACCCAGTACTTC.